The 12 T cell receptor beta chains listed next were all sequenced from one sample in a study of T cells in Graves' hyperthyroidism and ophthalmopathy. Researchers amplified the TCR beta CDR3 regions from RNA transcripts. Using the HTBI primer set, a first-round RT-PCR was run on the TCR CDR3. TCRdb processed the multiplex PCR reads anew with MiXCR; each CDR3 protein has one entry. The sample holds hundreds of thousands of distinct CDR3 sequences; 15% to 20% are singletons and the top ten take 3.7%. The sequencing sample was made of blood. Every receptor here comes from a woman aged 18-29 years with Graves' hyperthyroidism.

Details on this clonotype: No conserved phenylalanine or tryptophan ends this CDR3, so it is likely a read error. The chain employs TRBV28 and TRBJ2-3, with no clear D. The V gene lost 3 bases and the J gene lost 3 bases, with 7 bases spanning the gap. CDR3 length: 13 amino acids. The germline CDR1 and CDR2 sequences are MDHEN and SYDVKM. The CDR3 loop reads CASSLSVTDTQYC. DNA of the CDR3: TGTGCCAGCAGTTTGAGTGTGACAGATACGCAGTATTGT.

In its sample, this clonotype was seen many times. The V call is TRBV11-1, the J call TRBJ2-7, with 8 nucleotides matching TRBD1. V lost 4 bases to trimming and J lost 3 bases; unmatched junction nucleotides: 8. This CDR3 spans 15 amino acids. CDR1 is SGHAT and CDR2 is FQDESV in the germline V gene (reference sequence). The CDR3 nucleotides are TGTGCCAGCAGCTCCCAAAACAGGGGGATCTACGAGCAGTACTTC. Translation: CASSSQNRGIYEQYF.

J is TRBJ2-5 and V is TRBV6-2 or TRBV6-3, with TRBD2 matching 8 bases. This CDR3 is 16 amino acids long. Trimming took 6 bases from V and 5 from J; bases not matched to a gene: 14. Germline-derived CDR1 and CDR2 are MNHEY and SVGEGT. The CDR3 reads CASSQWGSGTAETQYF. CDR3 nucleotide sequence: TGTGCCAGCAGCCAATGGGGTAGCGGGACGGCTGAGACCCAGTACTTC.

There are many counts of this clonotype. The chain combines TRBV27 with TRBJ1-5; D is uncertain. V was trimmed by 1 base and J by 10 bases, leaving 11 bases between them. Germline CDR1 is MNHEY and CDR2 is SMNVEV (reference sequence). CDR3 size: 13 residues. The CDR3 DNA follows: TGTGCCAGCAGTTTATTTGGCAATCGCCCCCAGCATTTT. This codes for CASSLFGNRPQHF.

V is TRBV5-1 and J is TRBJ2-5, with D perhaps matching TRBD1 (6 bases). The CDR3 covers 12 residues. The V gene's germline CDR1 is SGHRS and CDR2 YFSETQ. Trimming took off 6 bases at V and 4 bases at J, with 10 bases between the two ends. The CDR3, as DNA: TGCGCCAGCACTGAAGGGGGAGAGACCCAGTACTTC. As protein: CASTEGGETQYF.

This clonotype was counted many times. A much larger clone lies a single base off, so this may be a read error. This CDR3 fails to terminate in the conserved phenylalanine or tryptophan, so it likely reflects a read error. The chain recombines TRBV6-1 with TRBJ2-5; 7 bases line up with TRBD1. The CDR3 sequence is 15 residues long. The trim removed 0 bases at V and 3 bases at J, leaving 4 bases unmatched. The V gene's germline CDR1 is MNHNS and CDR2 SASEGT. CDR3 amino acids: CASSEAWGQKETQYL. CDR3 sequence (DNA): TGTGCCAGCAGTGAAGCGTGGGGACAGAAAGAGACCCAGTACCTC.

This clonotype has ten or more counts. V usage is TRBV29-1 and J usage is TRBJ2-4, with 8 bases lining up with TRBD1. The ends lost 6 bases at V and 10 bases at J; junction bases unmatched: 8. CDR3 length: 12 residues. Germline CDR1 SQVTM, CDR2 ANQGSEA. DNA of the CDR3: TGCAGCGTCCAGACAGGGGTTGGTATTCAGTACTTC. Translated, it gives CSVQTGVGIQYF.

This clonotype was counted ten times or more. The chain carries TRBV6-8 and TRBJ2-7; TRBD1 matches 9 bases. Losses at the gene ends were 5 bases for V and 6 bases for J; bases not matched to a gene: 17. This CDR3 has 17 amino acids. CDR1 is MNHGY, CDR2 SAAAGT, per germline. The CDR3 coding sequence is TGTGCCAGCAGTCTGGCCCTCGGGGACAGGGTCTCTCGCGAGCAGTACTTC. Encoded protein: CASSLALGDRVSREQYF.

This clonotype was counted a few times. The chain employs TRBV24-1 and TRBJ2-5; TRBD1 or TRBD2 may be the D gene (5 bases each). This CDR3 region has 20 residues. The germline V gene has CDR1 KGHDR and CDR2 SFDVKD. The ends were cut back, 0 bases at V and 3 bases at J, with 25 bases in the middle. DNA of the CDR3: TGTGCCACCAGTGATTTGGTTGGGGACGGAACTGGCCGTCCAAAAGAGACCCAGTACTTC. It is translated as CATSDLVGDGTGRPKETQYF.

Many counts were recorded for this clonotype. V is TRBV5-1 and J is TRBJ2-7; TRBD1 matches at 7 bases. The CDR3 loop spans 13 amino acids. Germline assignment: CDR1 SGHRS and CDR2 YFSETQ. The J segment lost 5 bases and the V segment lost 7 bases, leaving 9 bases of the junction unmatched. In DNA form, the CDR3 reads TGCGCCAGCCGATCGACAGGGTTGAACGAGCAGTACTTC. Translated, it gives CASRSTGLNEQYF.

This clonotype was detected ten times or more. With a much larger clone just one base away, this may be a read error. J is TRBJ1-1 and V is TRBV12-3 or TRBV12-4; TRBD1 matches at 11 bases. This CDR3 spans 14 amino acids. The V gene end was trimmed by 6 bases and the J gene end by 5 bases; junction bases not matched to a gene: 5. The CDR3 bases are TGTGCCAGCAGCCGGGGACAGGGGGAAACTGAAGCTTTCTTT. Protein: CASSRGQGETEAFF.

CDR3 DNA sequence: TGTGCCAGTGAAGGGGGGTTCGGGCAAGAGACCCAGTACTTC. This translates into CASEGGFGQETQYF. The gene calls are TRBV19 and TRBJ2-5; possibly TRBD1 or TRBD2 for D (6 bases each). V was shortened by 8 bases and J by 2 bases, with 15 bases between the two germline ends. There are 14 residues in the CDR3. The germline gives CDR1 LNHDA, CDR2 SQIVND (reference sequence).